The next 11 T cell receptor beta chains were all read from a single sample in a study of radiation and T cells in renal cell carcinoma (dated by TCRdb to 2018 to 2020). Taken with the paper, the label for time point translates to: blood 4 weeks post-SBRT, at nephrectomy. This specimen's treatment or condition label, interpreted: 15 Gy SBRT to primary tumor, nephrectomy 4 weeks later. Library construction relied on the immunoSEQ multiplex PCR assay. In its TCRdb copy, this immuneACCESS table keeps in-frame sequences only and misses some clones. Where compared with another copy, unresolved V genes explain less than half of these, and the others have no known cause. Recorded for this sample are around 78,000 clones; 80% to 90% of them occurred a single time. The ten top clones hold 5% to 7.5% of the sample. The material was blood, obtained from a patient whose treatment included radiotherapy and nephrectomy. The origin of the receptors is a woman in her seventies with renal cell carcinoma.

J is TRBJ2-1 and V is TRBV15; 9 bases fit TRBD2. Germline V gives CDR1 LNHNV, CDR2 YYDKDF (reference sequence). Trimming removed 0 bases from V and 0 bases from J; junction bases left unmatched: 9. The CDR3 loop spans 19 amino acids. The CDR3 region is CATSRDYEAGGHSYNEQFF. The CDR3 coding sequence is TGTGCCACCAGCAGAGATTACGAAGCGGGGGGCCACTCCTACAATGAGCAGTTCTTC. The entire variable domain, with the rest obtained from reference TRBV15 and TRBJ2-1, is as follows: DAMVIQNPRYQVTQFGKPVTLSCSQTLNHNVMYWYQQKSSQAPKLLFHYYDKDFNNEADTPDNFQSRRPNTSFCFLDIRSPGLGDTAMYLCATSRDYEAGGHSYNEQFFGPGTRLTVL.

The V and J genes are TRBV11-1 and TRBJ2-5; perhaps TRBD2 as D (6 bases). The CDR3 sequence is 15 residues long. V was trimmed by 1 base and J by 1 base, leaving 10 bases between them. Germline lookup yields CDR1 SGHAT and CDR2 FQDESV (reference sequence). The CDR3 is CASSLGGEAQETQYF. CDR3 in DNA: TGTGCCAGCAGCTTAGGTGGGGAGGCCCAAGAGACCCAGTACTTC.

This clone was counted between two and nine times. The chain employs TRBV21-1 and TRBJ2-1; TRBD2, the table's D call, lacks a check against the DNA. TRBV21-1 is flagged as a pseudogene. This CDR3 comprises 11 residues. The CDR3 nucleotides read TGTGCCAGCGGGGGGGCAGGCGAGCAGTTCTTC. It translates to CASGGAGEQFF.

This clone appeared a single time. The chain employs TRBV27 and TRBJ2-3, with 10 positions matching TRBD1. V lost 6 bases and J lost 1; bases outside the gene matches: 7. This CDR3 has 16 amino acids. Germline CDR1 MNHEY, CDR2 SMNVEV (reference sequence). The CDR3 is CASRKPGTGGTDTQYF. CDR3 DNA sequence: TGTGCCAGCAGGAAGCCCGGGACAGGGGGCACAGATACGCAGTATTTT.

This clone was observed a single time. This sequence joins TRBV29-1 and TRBJ1-3; D gene ambiguous. Trimming took 0 bases from V and 4 from J, leaving 10 bases between them. Germline loops: CDR1 SQVTM, CDR2 ANQGSEA. This CDR3 region has 14 residues. The CDR3 sequence is CSVEDPMRGNTIYF. Written as DNA, the CDR3 is TGCAGCGTTGAAGATCCAATGCGGGGAAACACCATATATTTT.

The V gene is TRBV5-3, the J gene TRBJ1-6, with D unclear. TRBV5-3 is reported as an ORF; its role is uncertain. The length of the CDR3 is 14 residues. V dropped 4 bases and J dropped 5 bases, with 10 bases sitting between them. DNA for the CDR3: TGTGCCAGAAGCACCGGGGTCAATAATTCACCCCTCCACTTT. It yields the protein CARSTGVNNSPLHF.

This clone was counted once. This rearrangement joins TRBV19 to TRBJ2-3; TRBD2 agrees at 16 bases. Unmatched junction bases numbered 10, after V lost 5 bases and J lost 2 bases. The CDR3 length is 19 residues. Looked up from germline, CDR1 is LNHDA and CDR2 is SQIVND (reference sequence). The CDR3 spells CASSPRWGTSGGDTDTQYF. CDR3 bases: TGTGCCAGTAGTCCCCGTTGGGGGACTAGCGGGGGGGACACAGATACGCAGTATTTT.

The gene calls are TRBV7-3 and TRBJ2-7; 9 positions agree with TRBD1. Trimming cost V 5 bases and J 6 bases; bases outside gene matches: 5. The CDR3 is 13 residues long. The germline CDR1 and CDR2 sequences are SGHTA and FQGTGA. The DNA of the CDR3 is TGTGCCAGCAGCGGCCGGGACAGGGTCGAGCAGTACTTC. Its translation is CASSGRDRVEQYF. Variable domain in full (rest from reference TRBV7-3 and TRBJ2-7): GAGVSQTPSNKVTEKGKYVELRCDPISGHTALYWYRQSLGQGPEFLIYFQGTGAADDSGLPNDRFFAVRPEGSVSTLKIQRTERGDSAVYLCASSGRDRVEQYFGPGTRLTVT.

The V gene is TRBV4-2, the J gene TRBJ1-1; a weak D match, TRBD1 (5 bases). Looked up from germline, CDR1 is LGHNA and CDR2 is YNFKEQ. The CDR3 consists of 14 residues. V was clipped by 3 bases and J by 6 bases, with 14 bases between them. The CDR3 nucleotides are TGTGCCAGCAGCCAGGGCCGGGACGGGTCTGAAGCTTTCTTT. This sequence encodes CASSQGRDGSEAFF.

CDR3 in amino acids: CATSRGGTGQRETQYF. The CDR3 coding sequence is TGTGCCACCAGCAGAGGCGGAACAGGGCAGAGAGAGACCCAGTACTTC. The chain combines TRBV15 with TRBJ2-5, with a tentative D call TRBD1 (6 bases). V lost 1 base and J 4 bases, leaving 16 bases between the germline ends. The germline V gene has CDR1 LNHNV and CDR2 YYDKDF (reference sequence). The CDR3 extends over 16 amino acids.

V is TRBV7-3 and J is TRBJ1-2; 8 bases match TRBD1. Germline V gives CDR1 SGHTA, CDR2 FQGTGA. V was pared by 5 bases and J by 4 bases, with 6 bases of the junction left unmatched. The CDR3 runs to 14 residues. The chain's CDR3 is CASSEQGQVYGYTF. For the CDR3, the DNA is TGTGCCAGCAGCGAACAGGGACAGGTCTATGGCTACACCTTC.